Below, 5 T cell receptor beta chains from the same sample are listed, as sequenced in a study of cytomegalovirus exposure and HLA in healthy donors. The PCR contained 60 Vbeta and 13 Jbeta primers. Libraries were prepared by immunoSEQ multiplex PCR; TCRdb keeps only in-frame clonotypes and omits some of them. The data contain around 170,000 clones, 65% to 85% of them singletons. The sequencing input was PBMCs. All receptors derive from a man aged 50 or older in good health and CMV-seronegative.

The chain uses TRBV4-3 and TRBJ2-4; 7 positions match TRBD1. This CDR3 is built from 13 residues. From germline, CDR1 is LGHNA and CDR2 YSLEER. The junction had 6 bases not matched to a gene; V was cut back by 4 bases and J by 9 bases. The CDR3, as DNA: TGCGCCAGCAGCCTCGGGACAGCCGGCATTCAGTACTTC. Encoded protein: CASSLGTAGIQYF.

The chain couples TRBV30 to TRBJ2-1; tentative D call: TRBD1 (5 bases). Trimming took off 4 bases at V and 6 bases at J, with 7 bases between the two ends. CDR1 and CDR2 from the germline V gene are GTSNPN and SVGIG (reference sequence). The CDR3 length is 11 residues. The CDR3 DNA reads TGTGCCTGGAAGGGGCTCAATGAGCAGTTCTTC. Encoded protein: CAWKGLNEQFF.

This clone was counted between two and nine times. The chain combines TRBV18 with TRBJ2-3; possible D gene TRBD1, 6 bases. The V and J ends lost 6 bases and 4 bases respectively, with 20 bases between them. CDR3 length equals 16 residues. CDR1 is KGHSH and CDR2 is LQKENI in the germline V gene. The CDR3 DNA sequence: TGTGCCAGCTCTAACCAAGGGGGATCGATGTCAGATACGCAGTATTTT. Its protein is CASSNQGGSMSDTQYF.

This chain links TRBV9 with TRBJ2-3; weak D call: TRBD2 (6 bases). V lost 0 bases to trimming and J lost 1 base, with 9 bases between them. Per the germline V gene, CDR1 is SGDLS and CDR2 is YYNGEE. The CDR3 length is 15 residues. The CDR3 spells CASSVAGGGTDTQYF. The CDR3 nucleotides are TGTGCCAGCAGCGTAGCTGGCGGGGGCACAGATACGCAGTATTTT.

The gene calls are TRBV7-8 and TRBJ1-5; D possibly corresponds to TRBD1 (6 bases). With 6 bases removed from V and 3 bases from J, the gap between germline ends came to 24 bases. The CDR3 extends over 18 amino acids. The germline gives CDR1 SGHVS, CDR2 FQNEAQ. In nucleotides, the CDR3 is TGTGCCAGCAGGCCGCTCGGCCGTACAGGGAATCTCAATCAGCCCCAGCATTTT. It translates to CASRPLGRTGNLNQPQHF.